This entry lists 22 T cell receptor beta chains sequenced from one sample in a study of HIV-infected patients and healthy controls. Reverse transcription used 450 to 650 ng RNA and constant-region primers for alpha and beta. Using multiplexing indices, alpha and beta chain libraries were generated apart by chain-specific third strand synthesis. TCRdb passed the 5' RACE reads through MiXCR, listing each CDR3 protein once. The top ten hold 25% to 30% of the sample, which has fewer than 7,500 distinct CDR3 sequences, around 9.9% seen once. No cell fractionation was done, so the repertoire covers all unsorted peripheral blood T cells. The source was blood, collected before antiretroviral therapy. Every receptor here comes from an adult with HIV infection.

CDR3 residues: CSSIRGAKNIQYF. The CDR3 nucleotides read TGCAGTTCCATTCGGGGGGCCAAAAACATTCAGTACTTC. This chain uses TRBV20-1 with TRBJ2-4; tentatively, D is TRBD2 (6 bases). CDR3 length: 13 amino acids. V lost 8 bases and J 1 base, leaving 12 bases between the germline ends. Germline V gene data show CDR1 as DFQATT and CDR2 as SNEGSKA (reference sequence).

This clonotype has ten or more counts. This chain links TRBV11-3 with TRBJ1-1; D call uncertain. Trimming left V 2 bases short and J 4 bases short, with 11 bases between. Germline loops: CDR1 SGHNT, CDR2 YENEEA. This CDR3 is built from 14 residues. In DNA form, the CDR3 reads TGTGCCAGCAGCTTACGGGGTATGGGCACTGAAGCTTTCTTT. Its protein is CASSLRGMGTEAFF.

In this sample, this clonotype is medium-sized. The rearrangement links TRBV29-1 to TRBJ2-7, with 9 positions matching TRBD1. V shed 6 bases, J shed 4 bases, and the junction held 7 bases outside the gene matches. Looked up from germline, CDR1 is SQVTM and CDR2 is ANQGSEA. This CDR3 has 13 amino acids. The CDR3 nucleotides read TGCAGCGTGGGAACAGGGGGCGAGTACGAGCAGTACTTC. Its translation is CSVGTGGEYEQYF.

The chain recombines TRBV28 with TRBJ1-2; 8 positions agree with TRBD1. Per the germline V gene, CDR1 is MDHEN and CDR2 is SYDVKM. V was clipped by 6 bases and J by 4 bases; unmatched bases: 10. The CDR3 is made up of 15 amino acids. The chain's CDR3 is CASRLSTGDSYGYTF. CDR3 coding DNA: TGTGCCAGCAGACTCTCGACAGGGGACAGCTATGGCTACACCTTC.

This clonotype was recorded many times. This sequence joins TRBV29-1 and TRBJ1-1; D not certain. V lost 4 bases and J lost 5, with 11 bases in between. Germline V lookup: CDR1 SQVTM, CDR2 ANQGSEA. There are 12 residues in the CDR3. The CDR3, as DNA: TGCAGCGTTGCATCCTTAATTACTGAAGCTTTCTTT. Its protein is CSVASLITEAFF.

This clonotype is medium-sized within its sample. This chain joins TRBV7-6 and TRBJ1-2; 7 nucleotides agree with TRBD1. This CDR3 spans 16 amino acids. Germline trimming cut 5 bases from V and 3 bases from J; bases unmatched to any gene: 12. Germline V gives CDR1 SGHVS, CDR2 FNYEAQ. CDR3 in amino acids: CASSPQLTGNDYGYTF. In nucleotides, the CDR3 is TGTGCCAGCAGCCCGCAGCTGACAGGGAATGACTATGGCTACACCTTC.

This clonotype was counted at least ten times. The chain links TRBV29-1 to TRBJ2-6; D is ambiguous. The CDR3 contains 12 residues. With 3 bases removed from V and 3 bases from J, the gap between germline ends came to 3 bases. Germline V gene data show CDR1 as SQVTM and CDR2 as ANQGSEA. The CDR3 protein is CSVDVGANVLTF. The CDR3 DNA reads TGCAGCGTTGACGTTGGGGCCAACGTCCTGACTTTC.

By share of the sample, this clonotype is medium-sized. The chain carries TRBV7-2 and TRBJ2-1; 9 bases line up with TRBD2. V lost 4 bases to trimming and J lost 7 bases; unmatched junction nucleotides: 5. The CDR3 has 14 residues. Germline V lookup: CDR1 SGHTA, CDR2 FQGNSA. CDR3 DNA sequence: TGTGCCAGCAGCTCGTCCCTAGCGGGAAATGAGCAGTTCTTC. Protein: CASSSSLAGNEQFF.

This clonotype was found many times. This chain connects TRBV28 to TRBJ1-1; TRBD1 matches 10 bases. CDR1 and CDR2 from the germline V gene are MDHEN and SYDVKM. The trim removed 6 bases at V and 0 bases at J, leaving 10 bases unmatched. The CDR3 spans 17 residues. CDR3 nucleotides: TGTGCCAGCAGCCTGACCGGGACAGGGGTCATGAACACTGAAGCTTTCTTT. Residues: CASSLTGTGVMNTEAFF.

This clonotype was detected many times. V and J are TRBV28 and TRBJ1-4; no firm D call. Germline V CDR1 and CDR2: MDHEN, SYDVKM. Trimming cost V 6 bases and J 3 bases, with 11 bases left between them. The CDR3 loop spans 14 amino acids. The chain's CDR3 is CASSGPEANEKLFF. CDR3 in DNA: TGTGCCAGCAGCGGTCCCGAGGCTAATGAAAAACTGTTTTTT.

This clonotype was seen a handful of times. The V and J genes are TRBV5-1 and TRBJ2-1, with TRBD2 identical over 8 bases. The CDR3 totals 14 residues. Germline lookup yields CDR1 SGHRS and CDR2 YFSETQ. V lost 4 bases, J lost 6 bases, and 6 bases stayed unmatched. The CDR3: CASSGASGFNEQFF. In DNA, the CDR3 is TGCGCCAGCAGCGGGGCTAGCGGGTTCAATGAGCAGTTCTTC.

This clonotype is categorized as medium-sized (0.01 to 0.1%). The gene calls are TRBV6-6 and TRBJ1-5; D possibly corresponds to TRBD1 (6 bases). The CDR3 has 15 residues. V lost 6 bases and J lost 1, with 13 bases in between. Germline V gene lookup returns CDR1 MNHNY and CDR2 SVGAGI (reference sequence). The CDR3 is CASRGGFGSNQPQHF. The CDR3 nucleotides read TGTGCCAGCAGAGGGGGTTTCGGGAGCAATCAGCCCCAGCATTTT.

Only a few counts were recorded for this clonotype. J is TRBJ2-1 and V is TRBV7-9, with D unclear. V lost 6 bases and J lost 4, with 16 bases in between. Germline CDR1 and CDR2: SEHNR and FQNEAQ (reference sequence). CDR3 length equals 15 residues. The CDR3 bases are TGTGCCAGCAGGACCGGGCCCGAACCTTACAATGAGCAGTTCTTC. This codes for CASRTGPEPYNEQFF. The full variable domain, its missing parts supplied by reference TRBV7-9 and TRBJ2-1, is DTGVSQNPRHKITKRGQNVTFRCDPISEHNRLYWYRQTLGQGPEFLTYFQNEAQLEKSRLLSDRFSAERPKGSFSTLEIQRTEQGDSAMYLCASRTGPEPYNEQFFGPGTRLTVL.

This clonotype has a handful of counts. V and J are TRBV27 and TRBJ1-4; no firm D call. V lost 6 bases and J 5 bases, leaving 13 bases between the germline ends. This CDR3 contains 14 residues. The germline V gene has CDR1 MNHEY and CDR2 SMNVEV (reference sequence). CDR3 sequence (DNA): TGTGCCAGCAGGATGCGGGCCCGGAATGAAAAACTGTTTTTT. It yields the protein CASRMRARNEKLFF.

By its share, this clonotype is medium-sized. This chain connects TRBV2 to TRBJ1-1; TRBD1 matches at 7 bases. Germline V lookup: CDR1 SNHLY, CDR2 FYNNEI. The V gene end was trimmed by 6 bases and the J gene end by 0 bases; junction bases not matched to a gene: 4. The CDR3 extends over 14 amino acids. In nucleotides, the CDR3 is TGTGCCAGCAGCGAGGACAGGTTGAACACTGAAGCTTTCTTT. As protein: CASSEDRLNTEAFF. Full variable domain (remainder filled in from reference TRBV2 and TRBJ1-1): EPEVTQTPSHQVTQMGQEVILRCVPISNHLYFYWYRQILGQKVEFLVSFYNNEISEKSEIFDDQFSVERPDGSNFTLKIRSTKLEDSAMYFCASSEDRLNTEAFFGQGTRLTVV.

This clonotype was counted a few times. V is TRBV7-9 and J is TRBJ2-3; the D is unclear. V lost 7 bases and J lost 5, with 7 bases in between. The CDR3 length is 11 residues. Per the germline V gene, CDR1 is SEHNR and CDR2 is FQNEAQ (reference sequence). CDR3 DNA sequence: TGTGCCAGCACCTGGCAAGATACGCAGTATTTT. It codes for CASTWQDTQYF. Together with reference TRBV7-9 and TRBJ2-3, the CDR3 gives the full variable domain: DTGVSQNPRHKITKRGQNVTFRCDPISEHNRLYWYRQTLGQGPEFLTYFQNEAQLEKSRLLSDRFSAERPKGSFSTLEIQRTEQGDSAMYLCASTWQDTQYFGPGTRLTVL.

This clonotype is medium-sized. The genes are TRBV6-6 and TRBJ2-1; 12 positions agree with TRBD2. In germline, CDR1 is MNHNY, CDR2 SVGAGI (reference sequence). CDR3 length: 14 residues. Trimming removed 6 bases from V and 11 bases from J; junction bases left unmatched: 8. The DNA of the CDR3 is TGTGCCAGCAGACCGGGACTAGCGGGCACTAAGCAGTTCTTC. This translates into CASRPGLAGTKQFF.

Within the sample, this clonotype is medium-sized (0.01 to 0.1%). The chain uses TRBV11-2 and TRBJ2-7, with 14 bases identical to TRBD2. The CDR3 sequence is 15 residues long. Germline CDR1 SGHAT, CDR2 FQNNGV. The V gene end was trimmed by 5 bases and the J gene end by 3 bases; junction bases not matched to a gene: 3. The CDR3 spells CASSPGTSGSYEQYF. The CDR3 DNA reads as TGTGCCAGCAGCCCAGGGACTAGCGGGAGCTACGAGCAGTACTTC.

The chain uses TRBV19 and TRBJ1-1, with 7 positions matching TRBD1. The trim removed 6 bases at V and 0 bases at J, leaving 7 bases unmatched. CDR3 length: 15 amino acids. Germline CDR1 LNHDA, CDR2 SQIVND (reference sequence). As DNA, the CDR3 is TGTGCCAGTAGAGTGGGGACAGCAGTGAACACTGAAGCTTTCTTT. Encoded protein: CASRVGTAVNTEAFF.

The chain is built from TRBV12-3 or TRBV12-4 and TRBJ2-1; tentatively, D is TRBD2 (6 bases). The V gene lost 3 bases and the J gene lost 0 bases, with 9 bases spanning the gap. CDR3 length equals 15 residues. CDR3 coding DNA: TGTGCCAGCAGTTTCGGCGGGGCCTCCTACAATGAGCAGTTCTTC. Translation gives CASSFGGASYNEQFF.

In this sample, this clonotype turned up many times. The chain has TRBV12-3 or TRBV12-4 and TRBJ1-5; D is unresolved. V was trimmed by 6 bases and J by 6 bases, leaving 12 bases between them. The CDR3 spans 13 residues. CDR3 residues: CASSPGVTQPQHF. The CDR3 nucleotides read TGTGCCAGCAGCCCCGGGGTAACTCAGCCCCAGCATTTT.

This clonotype is categorized as medium-sized (0.01 to 0.1%). V and J are TRBV27 and TRBJ1-5; 9 nucleotides match TRBD1. This CDR3 has 15 residues. CDR1 and CDR2 from the germline V gene are MNHEY and SMNVEV (reference sequence). V lost 6 bases to trimming and J lost 6 bases; unmatched junction nucleotides: 9. CDR3 amino acids: CASSPEQGAIQPQHF. In DNA form, the CDR3 reads TGTGCCAGCAGCCCGGAACAGGGGGCGATTCAGCCCCAGCATTTT.